This T cell receptor beta chain was identified during a study of chemoradiotherapy in HPV16-positive cancers. Study-level points and caveats: Candidate HPV-specific clones and E7-related TCR motifs grew in tumor during treatment. Only a couple of HPV16-positive patients supplied the functional HPV-specificity definition.

As for this clone: What it binds is unknown.

There are 17 residues in the CDR3. V lost 3 bases and J lost 0, with 14 bases in between. The V gene's germline CDR1 is SEHNR and CDR2 FQNEAQ (reference sequence). Measured with immunoSEQ multiplex PCR; TCRdb has only the in-frame clones, and not every one. Here the sample spans 8,300 or so clones, 70% being singletons. Here the sequenced sample was tumor tissue, taken from a patient who underwent chemoradiotherapy. This chain links TRBV7-9 with TRBJ1-4; the D gene is possibly TRBD1 (6 bases). The clonotype was recovered from a human donor with HPV-associated anogenital cancer. CDR3 bases: TGTGCCAGCAGCTTCCGTGGACAGACCGCAACTAATGAAAAACTGTTTTTT. Residues: CASSFRGQTATNEKLFF.